A single sample gave rise to the 24 T cell receptor beta chains below, sequenced in a study of T cells in Graves' hyperthyroidism and ophthalmopathy. The source material, RNA transcripts, was used to amplify TCR beta CDR3 regions. HTBI primers drove first-round RT-PCR of the TCR CDR3. TCRdb independently ran MiXCR on the multiplex PCR reads; one entry per CDR3 protein. Of more than 500,000 distinct CDR3 sequences listed, about 16% are singletons. The sequencing input was blood. Receptors were obtained from a woman in her twenties or thirties with Graves' ophthalmopathy.

A few counts support this clonotype. The chain joins TRBV3-2 to TRBJ2-2; the table's D gene call, TRBD2, was not cross checked with the DNA. TRBV3-2 is marked as a pseudogene. CDR3 length equals 16 residues. This CDR3 is CASSPGTSGRGGELFF. The CDR3, as DNA: TGTGCCAGCAGTCCCGGGACTAGCGGGAGGGGCGGGGAGCTGTTTTTT.

With regard to this clonotype: Mismatch with germline at one junction end may stem from a read error. The rearrangement uses TRBV5-8 and TRBJ2-2, with D perhaps TRBD1 (5 bases). The CDR3 is made up of 15 amino acids. Germline V gene sequence: CDR1 SGHTS, CDR2 YDEGEE. DNA of the CDR3: TGTGCCAGCAGCTTGCGGACAAGGAACGCCGGGGAGCTGTTTTTT. Its translation: CASSLRTRNAGELFF.

In this sample, this clonotype turned up a few times. The rearrangement links TRBV28 to TRBJ1-4; the match to TRBD1 covers 8 bases. The germline V gene encodes CDR1 MDHEN and CDR2 SYDVKM. The CDR3 runs to 15 residues. The ends lost 6 bases at V and 7 bases at J; junction bases unmatched: 10. The CDR3 sequence is CASRSRTGLFEKLFF. In DNA, the CDR3 is TGTGCCAGCAGATCTAGGACAGGGCTTTTTGAAAAACTGTTTTTT.

This clonotype was recorded a few times. The rearrangement joins TRBV4-1 to TRBJ2-3; weak D call: TRBD1 (5 bases). CDR3 length: 13 residues. Per germline, CDR1 MGHRA and CDR2 YSYEKL. The ends were cut back, 4 bases at V and 8 bases at J, with 13 bases in the middle. The DNA of the CDR3 is TGCGCCAGCAGCCCTACAGGTGAAGCTACGCAGTATTTT. Protein product: CASSPTGEATQYF.

This clonotype was recorded only once. This may be a read error: a much more frequent sequence differs by one nucleotide. CDR3 nucleotide sequence: TGTGCCAGCAGTGAGTCGGCAGGGGTCGAGCAGTACTTC. This gives the protein CASSESAGVEQYF. The chain employs TRBV28 and TRBJ2-7; TRBD1 is a possible D gene (6 bases). The CDR3 consists of 13 residues. From germline, CDR1 is MDHEN and CDR2 SYDVKM. V was clipped by 5 bases and J by 6 bases, with 14 bases between them.

On this clonotype: A clone one base away is much larger, so this may be a read error. The chain uses TRBV18 and TRBJ2-5, with a tentative D call TRBD2 (5 bases). The CDR3 contains 12 residues. Germline values: CDR1 KGHSH, CDR2 LQKENI. CDR3 loop: CVSSPGWETQYF. CDR3 nucleotide sequence: TGTGTCAGCTCACCGGGGTGGGAGACCCAGTACTTC.

The sample holds a few counts of this clonotype. A clone one base away is much larger, so this may be a read error. The chain has TRBV2 and TRBJ2-1; TRBD2 aligns across 8 bases. CDR1 and CDR2 (germline): SNHLY, FYNNEI. This CDR3 is built from 16 residues. CDR3 coding DNA: TGTGCCAGCAGTACCTTTGCGGGAGGTTCCTGCAATGAGCAGTTCTTC. Protein product: CASSTFAGGSCNEQFF.

V is TRBV6-2 or TRBV6-3 and J is TRBJ1-6; D gene uncertain. The CDR3 has 10 amino acids. Germline lookup yields CDR1 MNHEY and CDR2 SVGEGT. V lost 6 bases, J lost 13 bases, and 7 bases lay in between. The CDR3 DNA is TGTGCCAGCAGCGGCATGCCCCTCCACTTT. It specifies CASSGMPLHF.

The V call is TRBV18, the J call TRBJ2-7, with a weak D call TRBD2 (6 bases). The V end lost 4 bases, the J end lost 0 bases, and 10 bases lay between the germline ends. Looked up from germline, CDR1 is KGHSH and CDR2 is LQKENI. This CDR3 comprises 14 residues. The CDR3 is CASSRDFLSYEQYF. The CDR3 nucleotides are TGTGCCAGCTCACGGGACTTCCTCTCCTACGAGCAGTACTTC.

Turning to this clonotype: Just one base apart from a much larger clone, this may be a read error. This sequence joins TRBV4-2 and TRBJ1-1, with D possibly matching TRBD1 (5 bases). Per germline, CDR1 LGHNA and CDR2 YNFKEQ. The CDR3 loop spans 13 amino acids. For the CDR3, the DNA is TGTGCCAGCGGCCAAGACGACAGCCGGACAGCTTTCTTT. Encoded protein: CASGQDDSRTAFF.

Many counts were recorded for this clonotype. The rearrangement joins TRBV2 to TRBJ2-7; 8 positions agree with TRBD2. This CDR3 comprises 14 residues. Germline CDR1 and CDR2: SNHLY and FYNNEI. The trim removed 3 bases at V and 3 bases at J, leaving 4 bases unmatched. The CDR3 sequence is CASSDGLAGYEQYF. The CDR3 DNA reads TGTGCCAGCAGTGACGGTCTAGCGGGCTACGAGCAGTACTTC.

Many counts were recorded for this clonotype. The rearrangement uses TRBV7-8 and TRBJ2-5; perhaps D is TRBD1 or TRBD2 (7 bases each). Germline lookup yields CDR1 SGHVS and CDR2 FQNEAQ. V was trimmed by 4 bases and J by 3 bases, leaving 24 bases between them. The CDR3 has 18 amino acids. The CDR3 protein is CASSYPQGGPTVEETQYF. CDR3 DNA sequence: TGTGCCAGCAGCTACCCGCAGGGGGGGCCAACTGTTGAAGAGACCCAGTACTTC.

The chain carries TRBV29-1 and TRBJ2-7; 10 nucleotides align to TRBD2. CDR1 and CDR2 (germline): SQVTM, ANQGSEA. After removal of 7 bases from V and 0 bases from J, the junction contained 9 bases not matched to a gene. The CDR3 is 15 amino acids. The CDR3 nucleotides are TGCAGCGCTGGGCTAGCGGGAGTACCCTCCTACGAGCAGTACTTC. Protein sequence: CSAGLAGVPSYEQYF.

This clonotype has a count of ten or more. CDR3 sequence reads: CASSRLAGGTETQYF. CDR3 nucleotides: TGTGCCAGCAGCAGACTAGCGGGAGGGACAGAGACCCAGTACTTC. The chain links TRBV28 to TRBJ2-5; 14 nucleotides align to TRBD2. The CDR3 totals 15 residues. J was trimmed by 4 bases and V by 6 bases; bases with no gene match: 4. Looked up from germline, CDR1 is MDHEN and CDR2 is SYDVKM.

This clonotype has a handful of counts. The chain recombines TRBV28 with TRBJ2-7; the match to TRBD1 covers 10 bases. Germline loops: CDR1 MDHEN, CDR2 SYDVKM. V shed 5 bases, J shed 4 bases, and the junction held 8 bases outside the gene matches. The CDR3 runs 15 residues. This CDR3 is CASSKPGQGIYEQYF. Here the CDR3 DNA reads TGTGCCAGCAGTAAACCGGGACAGGGGATATACGAGCAGTACTTC.

This clonotype was counted ten times or more. The chain is built from TRBV4-3 and TRBJ1-5; no clear D gene. V lost 1 base, J lost 10 bases, and 11 bases lay in between. CDR1 is LGHNA and CDR2 is YSLEER in the germline V gene. The CDR3 contains 13 residues. The CDR3 nucleotides read TGCGCCAGCAGCCAAGCCGGTATCAGCCCCCAGCATTTT. This encodes CASSQAGISPQHF.

This clonotype was observed many times. The V and J genes are TRBV7-2 and TRBJ1-5; TRBD1 agrees at 7 bases. J was trimmed by 2 bases and V by 5 bases; bases with no gene match: 9. The CDR3 runs to 16 residues. From germline, CDR1 is SGHTA and CDR2 FQGNSA. This CDR3 is CASSARTGGGNQPQHF. Here the CDR3 DNA reads TGTGCCAGCAGCGCGCGGACAGGAGGGGGCAATCAGCCCCAGCATTTT.

This rearrangement joins TRBV28 to TRBJ2-7; D is perhaps TRBD2 (5 bases). The CDR3 length is 13 residues. V was pared by 5 bases and J by 2 bases, with 10 bases between. Germline V gene data show CDR1 as MDHEN and CDR2 as SYDVKM. The CDR3 nucleotides read TGTGCCAGCAGTCCGACTATAACCTACGAGCAGTACTTC. Translating gives CASSPTITYEQYF. Looking up the rest from reference TRBV28 and TRBJ2-7 gives the full variable domain: DVKVTQSSRYLVKRTGEKVFLECVQDMDHENMFWYRQDPGLGLRLIYFSYDVKMKEKGDIPEGYSVSREKKERFSLILESASTNQTSMYLCASSPTITYEQYFGPGTRLTVT.

This clonotype was found many times. This chain connects TRBV7-8 to TRBJ2-7; TRBD1 agrees at 9 bases. The CDR3 runs 16 residues. The V segment lost 5 bases and the J segment 0 bases; nucleotides outside the gene matches: 8. CDR1 SGHVS and CDR2 FQNEAQ come from the germline V gene. The DNA for the CDR3 is TGTGCCAGCAGCCCGTCCCTGGACAGGGGCTCCTACGAGCAGTACTTC. It specifies CASSPSLDRGSYEQYF.

This clonotype has ten or more counts. This chain joins TRBV2 and TRBJ1-5; the D is unclear. The germline gives CDR1 SNHLY, CDR2 FYNNEI. The germline V and J ends were trimmed by 5 bases and 7 bases, with 15 bases remaining between them. There are 14 residues in the CDR3. CDR3 region: CASSLFDLGQPQHF. CDR3 DNA sequence: TGTGCCAGCAGTCTTTTCGACCTTGGGCAGCCCCAGCATTTT.

This clonotype has at least ten counts. V and J are TRBV20-1 and TRBJ2-7; 7 nucleotides match TRBD1. The CDR3 has 13 residues. V was pared by 3 bases and J by 4 bases, with 6 bases of the junction left unmatched. Germline CDR1 reads DFQATT; CDR2 reads SNEGSKA (reference sequence). CDR3 region: CSASGDSGYEQYF. The CDR3 DNA follows: TGCAGTGCTAGCGGGGACAGTGGGTACGAGCAGTACTTC.

The V and J genes are TRBV6-6 and TRBJ2-5, with TRBD2 matching over 8 bases. This CDR3 region has 14 residues. V gave up 6 bases and J gave up 2 bases; unmatched junction bases: 5. Germline V gene sequence: CDR1 MNHNY, CDR2 SVGAGI (reference sequence). DNA for the CDR3: TGTGCCAGCAGCCGACGGGAGGGACAAGAGACCCAGTACTTC. Its translation is CASSRREGQETQYF.

This chain uses TRBV27 with TRBJ1-4, with D uncertain. The germline CDR1 and CDR2 sequences are MNHEY and SMNVEV (reference sequence). The CDR3 is made up of 17 amino acids. Trimming took 5 bases from V and 3 from J, leaving 19 bases between them. The CDR3 region is CASSIRQDRGANEKLFF. CDR3 DNA: TGTGCCAGCAGTATAAGGCAGGACCGTGGGGCTAATGAAAAACTGTTTTTT.

This clonotype was seen ten or more times. The CDR3 here is CASTPGGGVQETQYF. The CDR3 coding sequence is TGTGCCAGCACCCCGGGGGGGGGAGTCCAAGAGACCCAGTACTTC. The rearrangement links TRBV11-2 to TRBJ2-5, with TRBD2 matching 8 bases. The CDR3 spans 15 residues. In germline, CDR1 is SGHAT, CDR2 FQNNGV. V shed 7 bases and J 1 base; nucleotides not matched to a gene: 8.